Presented here are 12 T cell receptor beta chains from one specimen sequenced in a study of T cells in Graves' hyperthyroidism and ophthalmopathy. What was amplified from RNA transcripts were TCR beta CDR3 regions. An initial round of RT-PCR targeting the TCR CDR3 relied on the HTBI primer set. Each CDR3 protein gets one entry after TCRdb re-called the multiplex PCR reads with MiXCR. The sample holds roughly 300,000 distinct CDR3 sequences, approximately 13% seen once. Sequencing input: blood. These receptors were obtained from a woman between 25 and 40 years old with Graves' hyperthyroidism.

This clonotype was counted at least ten times. The rearrangement links TRBV5-1 to TRBJ2-1; TRBD1 aligns across 7 bases. V shed 0 bases, J shed 6 bases, and the junction held 3 bases outside the gene matches. Germline V gene data show CDR1 as SGHRS and CDR2 as YFSETQ. The CDR3 consists of 14 residues. CDR3 amino acids: CASSLGDRANEQFF. Written as DNA, the CDR3 is TGCGCCAGCAGCTTGGGCGACAGGGCCAATGAGCAGTTCTTC.

This clonotype was seen many times. The chain is built from TRBV28 and TRBJ1-2, with TRBD1 matching over 8 bases. V lost 6 bases to trimming and J lost 7 bases; unmatched junction nucleotides: 16. The CDR3 runs 16 residues. Germline CDR1 reads MDHEN; CDR2 reads SYDVKM. The CDR3 is CASSPFHRGEKGGYTF. DNA for the CDR3: TGTGCCAGCAGCCCCTTTCACAGGGGGGAAAAAGGTGGCTACACCTTC.

V and J are TRBV4-2 and TRBJ2-1, with 11 bases aligning to TRBD2. J was trimmed by 12 bases and V by 1 base; bases with no gene match: 11. Germline V lookup: CDR1 LGHNA, CDR2 YNFKEQ. This CDR3 comprises 16 residues. CDR3 protein: CASSQGSSGRSMGQFF. CDR3 coding DNA: TGTGCCAGCAGCCAAGGATCTAGCGGGAGGAGTATGGGGCAGTTCTTC.

The CDR3 here is CSASPRGLYEQYF. The DNA of the CDR3 is TGCAGTGCTTCGCCCAGGGGATTGTACGAGCAGTACTTC. This chain uses TRBV20-1 with TRBJ2-7; tentative D call: TRBD1 (6 bases). The CDR3 spans 13 residues. V lost 5 bases, J lost 4 bases, and 15 bases lay in between. The germline gives CDR1 DFQATT, CDR2 SNEGSKA (reference sequence).

This clonotype turned up a few times. The CDR3 DNA reads as TGTGCCAGCAGTTTAGCAACCCCCTACGAGCAGTACTTC. It yields the protein CASSLATPYEQYF. The chain employs TRBV12-3 or TRBV12-4 and TRBJ2-7, with D unclear. Trimming cost V 0 bases and J 2 bases, with 5 bases left between them. This CDR3 has 13 residues.

This clonotype has a count of ten or more. This sequence joins TRBV28 and TRBJ2-3, with D tentatively TRBD1 (6 bases). With 8 bases removed from V and 2 bases from J, the gap between germline ends came to 20 bases. The CDR3 is 16 amino acids. Germline CDR1 reads MDHEN; CDR2 reads SYDVKM. In DNA form, the CDR3 reads TGTGCCAGCTCGGGGCAGGGGCGGCAAGTCACAGATACGCAGTATTTT. It encodes CASSGQGRQVTDTQYF.

In this sample, this clonotype turned up a few times. The chain links TRBV6-1 to TRBJ1-2; D perhaps matches TRBD1 (6 bases). Trimming removed 6 bases from V and 8 bases from J, with 19 bases in between. The length of the CDR3 is 14 residues. The germline V gene encodes CDR1 MNHNS and CDR2 SASEGT. The CDR3 sequence is CASRPGQRGDGYTF. The CDR3 coding sequence is TGTGCCAGCAGGCCTGGACAGCGAGGGGACGGCTACACCTTC.

This clonotype was recorded many times. This chain links TRBV12-3 or TRBV12-4 with TRBJ2-3; D ambiguous. Trimming took off 7 bases at V and 0 bases at J, with 17 bases between the two ends. The CDR3 is 16 residues long. The CDR3 DNA reads TGTGCCAGCACTCAACGACTGAATCCGAGCACAGATACGCAGTATTTT. Amino acid sequence: CASTQRLNPSTDTQYF.

The chain recombines TRBV20-1 with TRBJ2-7; no clear D. Germline V gene lookup returns CDR1 DFQATT and CDR2 SNEGSKA (reference sequence). V lost 0 bases and J 2 bases, leaving 14 bases between the germline ends. The CDR3 runs 15 residues. CDR3 in amino acids: CSARDPDGVTYEQYF. CDR3 DNA sequence: TGCAGTGCTAGAGATCCAGACGGAGTGACCTACGAGCAGTACTTC.

This clonotype was observed a handful of times. The chain couples TRBV3-1 to TRBJ1-2; D call uncertain. The germline V and J ends were trimmed by 0 bases and 5 bases, with 13 bases remaining between them. CDR1 is LGHDT, CDR2 YNNKEL, per germline (reference sequence). This CDR3 contains 15 residues. The CDR3: CASSQDRRPGYGYTF. The DNA of the CDR3 is TGTGCCAGCAGCCAAGATAGGCGGCCGGGGTATGGCTACACCTTC.

This clonotype was detected a few times. V is TRBV7-3 and J is TRBJ2-7; D is perhaps TRBD1 or TRBD2 (5 bases each). Germline values: CDR1 SGHTA, CDR2 FQGTGA. V shed 0 bases and J shed 4 bases, with 13 bases lying between them. This CDR3 contains 15 residues. Here the CDR3 DNA reads TGTGCCAGCAGCTTAACTAGCGACAAGGGGTACGAGCAGTACTTC. Its protein is CASSLTSDKGYEQYF.

This clonotype has at least ten counts. This chain uses TRBV28 with TRBJ2-1; 9 nucleotides agree with TRBD2. CDR3 length: 15 amino acids. CDR1 is MDHEN and CDR2 is SYDVKM in the germline V gene. Unmatched junction bases numbered 7, after V lost 8 bases and J lost 2 bases. The CDR3 protein is CASVNSGSPYNEQFF. In DNA form, the CDR3 reads TGTGCCAGCGTGAATAGCGGGAGCCCCTACAATGAGCAGTTCTTC.